This TCR beta chain originates from a study of T-cell memory formation after mild COVID-19. 5'RACE primed from the constant segment yielded TCR alpha and TCR beta cDNA libraries bearing sample barcodes and UMIs. TCRdb passed the 5' RACE reads through MiXCR, listing each CDR3 protein once. The sample lists some 410,000 distinct CDR3 sequences, about 25% occurring once. Points from the study as a whole: Second-wave clones reaching peak frequency on day 37 lacked confirmed SARS-CoV-2 specificity.

A note on this clonotype: Its antigen remains unidentified.

The CDR3 has 14 residues. Unmatched junction bases numbered 10, after V lost 6 bases and J lost 2 bases. Germline assignment: CDR1 DFQATT and CDR2 SNEGSKA (reference sequence). The chain carries TRBV20-1 and TRBJ2-7, with TRBD2 identical over 7 bases. The TCR sequence derives from an adult woman who had mild COVID-19 (a few samples of this study predate the infection). Cell type and time point are not known. The sequenced material came from PBMCs or a T cell subset sorted from them (not recorded which). Here the CDR3 DNA reads TGCAGTGCCGCCGTGGGAGGGGTTGCCTACGAGCAGTACTTC. Encoded protein: CSAAVGGVAYEQYF.